A single sample is the source of the 22 T cell receptor beta chains below, sequenced in a study of T-cell reconstitution after alpha-beta-depleted transplantation in children. Unique molecular identifiers featured in how the TCRbeta library was prepared. A single record per CDR3 protein comes from TCRdb applying MiXCR to the PCR reads. Here the sample spans approximately 290,000 distinct CDR3 sequences, approximately 10% being singletons. The sequenced sample was peripheral blood, obtained 180 days after TCRalphabeta/CD19-depleted stem cell transplant. All receptors come from a male patient aged 2 to 9 who had a stem cell transplant for chronic granulomatous disease, so the T cells may come from the graft donor.

This clonotype was detected ten times or more. The chain is built from TRBV20-1 and TRBJ2-7; TRBD1 is a possible D gene (5 bases). CDR1 and CDR2 from the germline V gene are DFQATT and SNEGSKA (reference sequence). V shed 0 bases and J shed 3 bases, with 9 bases lying between them. This CDR3 comprises 13 residues. The CDR3 DNA is TGCAGTGCTAGAGACAGGGCCGACTACGAGCAGTACTTC. As protein: CSARDRADYEQYF.

This clonotype was seen ten or more times. The J gene is TRBJ2-3, the V gene TRBV27; 9 nucleotides line up with TRBD1. CDR1 MNHEY and CDR2 SMNVEV come from the germline V gene (reference sequence). V dropped 1 base and J dropped 2; count of bases not matched to a gene: 7. There are 17 residues in the CDR3. The CDR3 sequence is CASSLWTGTGPTDTQYF. The CDR3 nucleotides read TGTGCCAGCAGTTTATGGACCGGGACAGGGCCCACAGATACGCAGTATTTT.

This clonotype was seen repeatedly, ten times or more. The CDR3 DNA follows: TGTGCCAGCAGCTTGAGGGGTGGAGGCACCGGGGAGCTGTTTTTT. Its translation: CASSLRGGGTGELFF. The chain links TRBV7-6 to TRBJ2-2, with D perhaps given as TRBD1 or TRBD2 (5 bases each). The V end lost 3 bases, the J end lost 4 bases, and 12 bases lay between the germline ends. CDR1 and CDR2 (germline): SGHVS, FNYEAQ. CDR3 length: 15 residues.

This clonotype was found many times. V and J are TRBV20-1 and TRBJ2-7; 8 bases fit TRBD1. Losses at the gene ends were 7 bases for V and 4 bases for J; bases not matched to a gene: 9. Germline V gives CDR1 DFQATT, CDR2 SNEGSKA (reference sequence). The CDR3 runs 13 residues. CDR3 DNA sequence: TGCAGTGTTGCCGGGACAGGAAATTACGAGCAGTACTTC. Translating it yields CSVAGTGNYEQYF.

V is TRBV5-4 and J is TRBJ2-2, with TRBD2 matching 9 bases. Germline V gives CDR1 SGHNT, CDR2 YYREEE (reference sequence). V trimming: 0 bases; J trimming: 2 bases; junction bases outside the gene matches: 2. The CDR3 has 16 residues. CDR3: CASSLGAGGNTGELFF. The CDR3 nucleotides read TGTGCCAGCAGCTTGGGAGCGGGAGGAAACACCGGGGAGCTGTTTTTT. The full variable domain, its missing parts supplied by reference TRBV5-4 and TRBJ2-2, is ETGVTQSPTHLIKTRGQQVTLRCSSQSGHNTVSWYQQALGQGPQFIFQYYREEENGRGNFPPRFSGLQFPNYSSELNVNALELDDSALYLCASSLGAGGNTGELFFGEGSRLTVL.

In its sample, this clonotype was seen many times. The V call is TRBV6-1, the J call TRBJ2-7; 7 nucleotides line up with TRBD1. The CDR3 sequence is 15 residues long. Unmatched junction bases numbered 8, after V lost 4 bases and J lost 2 bases. In germline, CDR1 is MNHNS, CDR2 SASEGT. CDR3 sequence (DNA): TGTGCCAGCAGTGCCCTGTACGACAGGGCCTACGAGCAGTACTTC. It is translated as CASSALYDRAYEQYF.

This clonotype appeared many times. The gene calls are TRBV28 and TRBJ2-1; D may be TRBD2 (5 bases). Trimming removed 2 bases at V and 8 bases at J, with 13 bases between. The CDR3 has 14 amino acids. Germline values: CDR1 MDHEN, CDR2 SYDVKM. CDR3 sequence reads: CASSLPPSTDEQFF. The CDR3 bases are TGTGCCAGCAGTTTACCCCCTAGCACCGATGAGCAGTTCTTC. Full variable domain (remainder filled in from reference TRBV28 and TRBJ2-1): DVKVTQSSRYLVKRTGEKVFLECVQDMDHENMFWYRQDPGLGLRLIYFSYDVKMKEKGDIPEGYSVSREKKERFSLILESASTNQTSMYLCASSLPPSTDEQFFGPGTRLTVL.

The sample holds many counts of this clonotype. V usage is TRBV2 and J usage is TRBJ2-1; the D gene is possibly TRBD1 (5 bases). This CDR3 spans 16 amino acids. V was shortened by 1 base and J by 2 bases, with 12 bases between the two germline ends. Germline loops: CDR1 SNHLY, CDR2 FYNNEI. CDR3 region: CASSEGGRKTYNEQFF. CDR3 DNA: TGTGCCAGCAGTGAAGGGGGCCGAAAAACCTACAATGAGCAGTTCTTC.

This sequence joins TRBV20-1 and TRBJ2-1; no definite D call. CDR3 length: 16 residues. The germline CDR1 and CDR2 sequences are DFQATT and SNEGSKA (reference sequence). Trimming cost V 3 bases and J 0 bases, with 15 bases left between them. The CDR3 loop is CSARMDLPYSYNEQFF. CDR3 coding DNA: TGCAGTGCTAGGATGGACCTCCCGTACTCCTACAATGAGCAGTTCTTC.

In this sample, this clonotype turned up a few times. This chain joins TRBV5-1 and TRBJ1-2; the D is unclear. Trimming took 4 bases from V and 10 from J, leaving 17 bases between them. The CDR3 has 13 residues. Germline CDR1 is SGHRS and CDR2 is YFSETQ. The CDR3 nucleotides read TGCGCCAGCAGCCCGGGTCCGGGCGATGTCTACACCTTC. Translating gives CASSPGPGDVYTF.

This clonotype showed up many times. The rearrangement uses TRBV29-1 and TRBJ1-2, with D uncertain. Germline V gene data show CDR1 as SQVTM and CDR2 as ANQGSEA. V lost 4 bases to trimming and J lost 5 bases, with 8 bases between them. This CDR3 has 11 residues. CDR3 region: CSVGGGYGYTF. The CDR3 DNA is TGCAGCGTTGGAGGTGGATATGGCTACACCTTC.

This clonotype was detected only a few times. The J gene is TRBJ2-7, the V gene TRBV4-2; 9 nucleotides line up with TRBD2. This CDR3 is 15 amino acids long. J gave up 0 bases and V 1 base, and 1 base lay outside the gene matches. Germline V lookup: CDR1 LGHNA, CDR2 YNFKEQ. The CDR3 sequence: CASSQVSGSSYEQYF. CDR3 in DNA: TGTGCCAGCAGCCAAGTTAGCGGGAGCTCCTACGAGCAGTACTTC.

This clonotype was seen ten or more times. The rearrangement uses TRBV7-2 and TRBJ1-6, with TRBD1 identical over 9 bases. J was trimmed by 9 bases and V by 5 bases; bases with no gene match: 11. Per germline, CDR1 SGHTA and CDR2 FQGNSA. There are 16 residues in the CDR3. The CDR3 region has the DNA TGTGCCAGCAGCCTCATAACAGGGGGCCAGGGTTCACCCCTCCACTTT. This encodes CASSLITGGQGSPLHF. Full variable domain (outside the CDR3, taken from reference TRBV7-2 and TRBJ1-6): GAGVSQSPSNKVTEKGKDVELRCDPISGHTALYWYRQSLGQGLEFLIYFQGNSAPDKSGLPSDRFSAERTGGSVSTLTIQRTQQEDSAVYLCASSLITGGQGSPLHFGNGTRLTVT.

The CDR3 DNA follows: TGCGCCAGCAGCTTGAGCGGGAGACCTGATACGCAGTATTTT. Amino acids: CASSLSGRPDTQYF. The rearrangement joins TRBV5-1 to TRBJ2-3, with 8 bases identical to TRBD2. Looked up from germline, CDR1 is SGHRS and CDR2 is YFSETQ. The CDR3 length is 14 residues. J gave up 6 bases and V 1 base, and 4 bases lay outside the gene matches.

In the case of this clonotype: A much bigger clone sits one base away, suggesting this may be a read error. This CDR3 is missing its conserved last phenylalanine or tryptophan, likely due to a read error. V usage is TRBV20-1 and J usage is TRBJ2-1; 8 nucleotides align to TRBD2. The CDR3 consists of 14 residues. Germline values: CDR1 DFQATT, CDR2 SNEGSKA (reference sequence). Trimming took 5 bases from V and 0 from J; bases not matched to a gene: 3. The CDR3 nucleotides are TGCAGTGCTCAAAGCGGGAGCTCCTACAATGAGCAGTTCGTC. Translating gives CSAQSGSSYNEQFV.

This clonotype was observed a few times. The CDR3, as DNA: TGTGCCAGCGGCGGGGGGGGGGCCCCCTACAATGAGCAGTTCTTC. This encodes CASGGGGAPYNEQFF. This chain links TRBV6-2 or TRBV6-3 with TRBJ2-1; 9 nucleotides agree with TRBD2. The CDR3 length is 15 residues. Germline V CDR1 and CDR2: MNHEY, SVGEGT. Trimming removed 8 bases from V and 2 bases from J; junction bases left unmatched: 7.

The rearrangement joins TRBV14 to TRBJ2-2; D is ambiguous. This CDR3 is built from 15 residues. Germline CDR1 and CDR2: SGHDN and FVKESK. V shed 1 base and J shed 3 bases, with 9 bases lying between them. CDR3 region: CASSQALVYTGELFF. CDR3 coding DNA: TGTGCCAGCAGCCAAGCGTTGGTTTACACCGGGGAGCTGTTTTTT.

In this sample, this clonotype turned up many times. V usage is TRBV20-1 and J usage is TRBJ1-5, with a weak D call TRBD1 (5 bases). The CDR3 is 13 amino acids. The germline CDR1 and CDR2 sequences are DFQATT and SNEGSKA (reference sequence). Trimming cost V 3 bases and J 4 bases, with 10 bases left between them. The CDR3 spells CSARGAGNQPQHF. The CDR3 DNA is TGCAGTGCTAGGGGCGCAGGGAATCAGCCCCAGCATTTT.

The sample holds a few counts of this clonotype. The chain is built from TRBV5-1 and TRBJ2-7, with 8 bases matching TRBD1. The CDR3 consists of 14 residues. With V trimmed by 7 bases and J by 5 bases, 11 bases remained unmatched. From germline, CDR1 is SGHRS and CDR2 YFSETQ. Here the CDR3 reads CASRGTGSTNEQYF. CDR3 in DNA: TGCGCCAGCCGGGGGACAGGCAGCACGAACGAGCAGTACTTC.

This clonotype was found a few times. This CDR3 is CASSSHILPGTGELFF. CDR3 DNA sequence: TGTGCCAGCAGCTCCCATATACTTCCGGGCACCGGGGAGCTGTTTTTT. The gene calls are TRBV7-2 and TRBJ2-2; D remains ambiguous. CDR3 length equals 16 residues. Trimming took off 4 bases at V and 4 bases at J, with 16 bases between the two ends. Per the germline V gene, CDR1 is SGHTA and CDR2 is FQGNSA.

The sample holds many counts of this clonotype. The gene calls are TRBV12-3 or TRBV12-4 and TRBJ2-4, with TRBD1 matching 9 bases. The CDR3 totals 18 residues. The ends lost 6 bases at V and 0 bases at J; junction bases unmatched: 12. The CDR3 DNA reads as TGTGCCAGCAGGCCTCCTTACAGGGGGCGAGAAGCCAAAAACATTCAGTACTTC. It encodes CASRPPYRGREAKNIQYF.

There are many counts of this clonotype. The CDR3 nucleotides read TGCAGCGTTGAAGATAGGCAGGGAGGCACTGAAGCTTTCTTT. Translation: CSVEDRQGGTEAFF. This chain joins TRBV29-1 and TRBJ1-1; tentatively, D is TRBD1 (5 bases). Germline CDR1 and CDR2: SQVTM and ANQGSEA. This CDR3 spans 14 amino acids. The ends were cut back, 0 bases at V and 4 bases at J, with 12 bases in the middle.